These 7 T cell receptor beta chains share one sample of origin, sequenced in a study of blood T cell repertoires in COVID-19. Profiled with immunoSEQ multiplex PCR; TCRdb holds only in-frame clones, not every one. This repertoire shows approximately 250,000 clones, approximately 88% found once; its top ten account for 2% to 3%. The specimen was PBMCs or T cells enriched from blood (not recorded which). The source of these receptors is a woman between 40 and 55 years old with acute COVID-19.

Only a few counts were recorded for this clone. The CDR3 coding sequence is TGTGCCTGGAGTGTGGACATAGATCCGGCTAACTATGGCTACACCTTC. This gives the protein CAWSVDIDPANYGYTF. This sequence joins TRBV30 and TRBJ1-2, with D possibly being TRBD1 (5 bases). The CDR3 is made up of 16 amino acids. Between the trimmed V and J ends, which lost 0 bases and 0 bases, there was a span of 14 bases. Germline V gene sequence: CDR1 GTSNPN, CDR2 SVGIG (reference sequence).

V is TRBV18 and J is TRBJ1-2; possibly TRBD1 for D (6 bases). Germline CDR1 KGHSH, CDR2 LQKENI. The CDR3 covers 15 residues. V was clipped by 3 bases and J by 2 bases, with 13 bases between them. Here the CDR3 reads CASSPDGGPNYGYTF. The DNA of the CDR3 is TGTGCCAGCTCACCGGATGGGGGCCCGAACTATGGCTACACCTTC.

The chain employs TRBV11-2 and TRBJ2-7, with D possibly matching TRBD2 (6 bases). The CDR3 contains 15 residues. Trimming removed 4 bases at V and 3 bases at J, with 16 bases between. Looked up from germline, CDR1 is SGHAT and CDR2 is FQNNGV. In DNA form, the CDR3 reads TGTGCCAGCAGCTCTCCAGGCGGGATCGGCTACGAGCAGTACGTC. This codes for CASSSPGGIGYEQYV.

This clone was counted only a few times. The V and J genes are TRBV7-6 and TRBJ2-6, with 8 bases that match TRBD2. Germline V gene lookup returns CDR1 SGHVS and CDR2 FNYEAQ. Trimming removed 5 bases from V and 1 base from J; junction bases left unmatched: 13. The CDR3 has 19 residues. The CDR3 here is CASSPQMREEGSGANVLTF. CDR3 DNA sequence: TGTGCCAGCAGCCCCCAAATGCGGGAGGAGGGGTCTGGGGCCAACGTCCTGACTTTC.

This chain connects TRBV6-5 to TRBJ1-1, with D unresolved. Germline CDR1 MNHEY, CDR2 SVGAGI. The CDR3 length is 12 residues. V was cut by 1 base and J by 7 bases, with 7 bases left in between. The CDR3 region is CASSYFRGEAFF. CDR3 nucleotide sequence: TGTGCCAGCAGTTACTTCCGAGGTGAAGCTTTCTTT.

The rearrangement uses TRBV30 and TRBJ1-4; maybe TRBD1 (6 bases). The V gene's germline CDR1 is GTSNPN and CDR2 SVGIG (reference sequence). This CDR3 spans 14 amino acids. The V gene lost 3 bases and the J gene lost 8 bases, with 16 bases spanning the gap. The DNA of the CDR3 is TGTGCCTGGAGCGAAACAGGGAATTGGGAAAAACTGTTTTTT. Residues: CAWSETGNWEKLFF.

This chain links TRBV7-8 with TRBJ2-1; 12 positions agree with TRBD2. The V gene's germline CDR1 is SGHVS and CDR2 FQNEAQ. The CDR3 spans 16 residues. Germline trimming cut 4 bases from V and 7 bases from J; bases unmatched to any gene: 8. The CDR3 sequence is CASSYPTLAGGNEQFF. CDR3 nucleotides: TGTGCCAGCAGCTATCCGACACTAGCGGGGGGAAATGAGCAGTTCTTC.